The subject of this entry is one TCR beta chain. This sample is part of a study of OX40 agonist ivuxolimab in advanced cancers. The CDR3 is 14 residues long. Trimming left V 6 bases short and J 6 bases short, with 15 bases between. Per the germline V gene, CDR1 is SGHVS and CDR2 is FQNEAQ. Sequencing was performed with immunoSEQ multiplex PCR; in TCRdb, only in-frame clones are kept and a portion is missing. The data contain roughly 100,000 clones, 95% to 96% of them singletons. The sequencing used CD4+ or CD8+ T cells sorted from blood, collected in a trial of the OX40 agonist ivuxolimab. The source is an adult with an advanced solid tumor such as melanoma, head and neck, liver or kidney cancer. The chain uses TRBV7-8 and TRBJ1-5, with D perhaps TRBD1 (6 bases). CDR3: CASSPQGSGQPQHF. The CDR3 coding sequence is TGTGCCAGCAGTCCCCAGGGGTCCGGTCAGCCCCAGCATTTT.